This T cell receptor beta chain was found in a study of shared clonotypes between healthy human individuals (dated by TCRdb to the early 2020s). Study-level background: A few men and a couple of women, aged 18 to 49 years, made up the cohort. For each donor, three plates each were used for CD4 naive and CD4 memory, two plates were used for CD8 naive, and one plate was used for CD8 memory. Leukapheresis yielded between about 0.8 and 8.9 billion PBMCs per donor. To estimate repertoire size and how much clonotype sharing occurs between individuals, the study deeply sequenced the blood TCR repertoires of roughly 5 healthy adults. Libraries were prepared and TCR repertoires were sequenced by different laboratories using diverse techniques, in order to increase sequencing depth and limit assay-specific biases. Overall study outcomes, separate from this receptor: Larger estimated clonotype richness was generally found for naive subsets than for memory subsets. Pairwise subsampling indicated that sequencing depth was expected to affect the degree of clonotype sharing among donors. Clonotypes shared by all four sorted-subset donors showed higher generation probabilities than non-shared clonotypes. Because the study included a small number of donors, the genetic and exposure-history diversity represented was limited. Only blood was sampled, and tissue TCR repertoires likely differ from those in blood. Sharing across a few donors was observed for 4.5% to 6.5% of naive CD4, 3% to 3.5% of naive CD8, 2% to 2.5% of memory CD4, and around 0.4% of memory CD8 clonotypes. Incomplete sequencing was indicated by rarefaction of sorted-subset datasets, despite the large sequencing depth.

The donors were healthy, HIV-negative adults who had no recently reported acute infections or vaccinations. Only Caucasian adults living in Nashville, Tennessee, USA were represented among the donors. CD4+ T cells were enriched through magnetic negative selection, after which naive cells were positively selected on CD45RA and the remaining negative fraction served as the memory subset. Blood was collected by leukapheresis, and PBMCs were isolated by Ficoll-Histopaque density gradient centrifugation and then cryopreserved in liquid nitrogen vapor phase. Analytical flow cytometry was used to check the purity and quantity of every magnetically sorted T cell population. From each sorted fraction, genomic DNA was isolated and quantified by UV absorbance on a Nanodrop 2000c. Using the deep immunoSEQ assay, TCR CDR3 regions were amplified from genomic DNA by multiplex PCR. Extracted genomic DNA from each cell subset was distributed evenly across all wells of several immunoSEQ 96-well plates, and each plate was treated as a replicate. For sorted subsets, roughly 200 ng of genomic DNA, equivalent to 25,000 to 35,000 T cell genomes, went into each replicate PCR. The purified libraries were quantified using a Qubit 3.0 fluorometer, sized with a Bioanalyzer 2100, and then quantified again using the KAPA Library Quantification kit. Every immunoSEQ 96-well plate was sequenced on a separate single-read 150-cycle Illumina NextSeq 550 flow cell. Per the original workflow: The immunoSEQ output contained only junctional sequences without quality scores, so filtering could not match that applied to full-length reads. Sequences were annotated with PyIR, a Python wrapper for IgBLAST v1.9, and V/J genes and CDR3 were assigned using IMGT germline references. Reads with weak V/J assignments (E-value above 1e-6), missing CDR3, stop codons, out-of-frame junctions, or ambiguous translated residues were removed. V3J clonotypes were defined as sequences sharing the same inferred V gene, J gene, and CDR3 amino acid sequence. Percentage overlap between repertoires was calculated by dividing the number of shared unique clonotypes by the size of the smaller repertoire. Repertoire richness was assessed with RTK rarefaction, the Chao1 estimator, and Recon v2.1 estimates of unobserved clonotypes. OLGA was used to compute generation probabilities for all TCRbeta clonotypes that the gDNA method yielded from a few donors. This is the immuneACCESS table as TCRdb keeps it, with only in-frame sequences that have V and J called. A part of the clones is gone; compared with another copy, unresolved V genes explain less than half, and the rest is unexplained. The V and J calls and clone size were taken over from that table, and D and trimming were inferred from the DNA. The sample table records approximately 2,000,000 clones; about nine tenths of these occur just once. Of the sample, 0.3% to 0.45% falls within the top ten clones.

Worth noting for this clone: The clone's antigen remains unknown. Nothing much larger sits one base from this clone, and base qualities are not available.

The germline V gene gives CDR1 as SNHLY and CDR2 as FYNNEI. V is pruned by 5 bases and J by 7 bases, leaving 5 bases of the junction without a gene match. The CDR3, cysteine through phenylalanine, is 14 amino acids long. The DNA shown is the 42-base CDR3, in frame from base 1. Source material: naive CD4+ T cells from PBMCs. The cell subset or site label here, explained by the study, means: CD45RA+ positively selected. The chain is made from TRBV2 and TRBJ1-5; 10 bases in the middle match TRBD1. The receptor comes from a man between 18 and 29 years old in good health. Some clones in this sample may be carry-over from other donors' samples. CDR3 loop: CASSRTGGRQPQHF. Here is the DNA: TGTGCCAGCAGTCGGACAGGGGGACGGCAGCCCCAGCATTTT.